This TCR beta chain was recorded in a study of blood T cell repertoires in COVID-19. Overall study: COVID-19 samples, acute and convalescent, were from the United States, Italy and Spain.

In the authors' methods: From reference gene primer amplification, estimates of nucleated cell counts were derived. The assay was immunoSEQ multiplex PCR, and TCRdb's table has in-frame clones only and misses some. For V, J and clone size, that table is used; D and trimming come from the DNA. The repertoire holds about 90,000 clones, with more than 80% as singletons. Trimming left V 10 bases short and J 10 bases short, with 19 bases between. The CDR3 is 12 amino acids. Germline CDR1 reads MDHEN; CDR2 reads SYDVKM. The chain employs TRBV28 and TRBJ1-1; D is perhaps TRBD1 (6 bases). The origin of this receptor is a woman aged 70-85 years with acute or convalescent COVID-19. The sample was peripheral blood. The CDR3 reads CATLQGIHSAFF. As DNA, the CDR3 is TGTGCCACCTTACAGGGAATTCACTCAGCTTTCTTT.